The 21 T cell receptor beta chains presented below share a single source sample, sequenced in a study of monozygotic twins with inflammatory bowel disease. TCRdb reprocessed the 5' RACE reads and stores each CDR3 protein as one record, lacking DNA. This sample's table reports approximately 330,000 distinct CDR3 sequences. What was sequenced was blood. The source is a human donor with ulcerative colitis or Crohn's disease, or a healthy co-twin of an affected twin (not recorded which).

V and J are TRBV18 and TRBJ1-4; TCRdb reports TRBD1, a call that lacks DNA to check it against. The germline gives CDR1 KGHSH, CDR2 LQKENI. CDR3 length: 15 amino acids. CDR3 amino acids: CASSPWGADDEKLFF.

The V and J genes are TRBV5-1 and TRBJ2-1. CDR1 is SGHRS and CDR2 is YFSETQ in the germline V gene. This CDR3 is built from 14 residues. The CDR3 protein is CASSLEVLASEQFF.

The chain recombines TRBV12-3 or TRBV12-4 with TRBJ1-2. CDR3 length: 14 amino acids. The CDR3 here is CASSLSGTMDGYTF.

The CDR3 loop is CASSFQGTTYNEQFF. The V gene is TRBV5-1, the J gene TRBJ2-1; TCRdb's D call of TRBD1 is untestable without DNA. Germline CDR1 is SGHRS and CDR2 is YFSETQ. This CDR3 has 15 amino acids.

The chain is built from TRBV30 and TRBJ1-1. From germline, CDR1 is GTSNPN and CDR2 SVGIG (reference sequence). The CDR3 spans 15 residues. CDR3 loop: CAWSATQSGNTEAFF.

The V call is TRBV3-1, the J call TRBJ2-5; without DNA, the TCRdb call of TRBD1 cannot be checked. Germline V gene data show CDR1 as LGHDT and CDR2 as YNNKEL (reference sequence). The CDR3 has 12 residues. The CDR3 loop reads CASSRGGETQYF.

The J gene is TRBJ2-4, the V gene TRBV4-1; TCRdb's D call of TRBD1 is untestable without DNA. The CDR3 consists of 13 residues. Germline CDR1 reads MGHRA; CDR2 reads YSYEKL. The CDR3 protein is CASSTRQGYIQYF.

CDR3 loop: CASSRKGTSGMRYEQYF. The rearrangement uses TRBV3-1 and TRBJ2-7; the D call from TCRdb, TRBD2, cannot be confirmed without DNA. The CDR3 contains 17 residues. The germline V gene encodes CDR1 LGHDT and CDR2 YNNKEL (reference sequence).

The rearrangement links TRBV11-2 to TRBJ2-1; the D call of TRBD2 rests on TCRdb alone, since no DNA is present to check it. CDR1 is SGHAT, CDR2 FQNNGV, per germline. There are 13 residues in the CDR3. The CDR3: CASSTPGGQFQVF.

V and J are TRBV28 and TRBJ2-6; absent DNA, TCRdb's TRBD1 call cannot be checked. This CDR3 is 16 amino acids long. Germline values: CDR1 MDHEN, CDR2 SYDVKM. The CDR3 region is CASSLTGRGGANVLTF.

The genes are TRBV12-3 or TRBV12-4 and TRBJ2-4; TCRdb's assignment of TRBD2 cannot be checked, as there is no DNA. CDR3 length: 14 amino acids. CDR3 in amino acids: CASTRRELKNIQYF.

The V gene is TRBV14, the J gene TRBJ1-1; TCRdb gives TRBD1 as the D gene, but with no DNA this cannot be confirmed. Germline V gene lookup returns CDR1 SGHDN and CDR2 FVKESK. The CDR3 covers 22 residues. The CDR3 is CASSQDGRSGVRDKVSDTEAFF.

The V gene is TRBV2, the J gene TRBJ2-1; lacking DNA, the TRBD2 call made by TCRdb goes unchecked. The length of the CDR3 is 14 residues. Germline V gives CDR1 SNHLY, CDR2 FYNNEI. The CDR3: CASSDRGSRGEQFF.

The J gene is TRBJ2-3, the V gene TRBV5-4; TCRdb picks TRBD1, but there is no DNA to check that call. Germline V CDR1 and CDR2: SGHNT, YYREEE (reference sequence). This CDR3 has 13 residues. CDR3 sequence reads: CASSSTGEDTQYF.

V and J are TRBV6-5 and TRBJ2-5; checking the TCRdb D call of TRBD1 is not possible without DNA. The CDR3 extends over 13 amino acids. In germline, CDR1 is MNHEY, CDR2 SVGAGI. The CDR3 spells CASSGLIGETQYF.

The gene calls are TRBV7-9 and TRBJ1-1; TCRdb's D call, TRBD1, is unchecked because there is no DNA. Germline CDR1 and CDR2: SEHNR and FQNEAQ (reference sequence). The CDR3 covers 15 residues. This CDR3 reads CASSSGDRRDTEAFF.

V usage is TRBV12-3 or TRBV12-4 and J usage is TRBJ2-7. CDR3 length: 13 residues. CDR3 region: CASSSGGAYEQYF.

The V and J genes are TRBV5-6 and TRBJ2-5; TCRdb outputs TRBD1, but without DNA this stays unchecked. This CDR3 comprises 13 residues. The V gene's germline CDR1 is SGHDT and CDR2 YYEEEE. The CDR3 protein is CASMQGIQETQYF. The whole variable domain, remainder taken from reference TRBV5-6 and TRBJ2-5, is DAGVTQSPTHLIKTRGQQVTLRCSPKSGHDTVSWYQQALGQGPQFIFQYYEEEERQRGNFPDRFSGHQFPNYSSELNVNALLLGDSALYLCASMQGIQETQYFGPGTRLLVL.

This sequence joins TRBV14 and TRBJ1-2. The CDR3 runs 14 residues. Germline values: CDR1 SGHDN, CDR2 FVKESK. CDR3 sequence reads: CASSQVDPGRGYTF.

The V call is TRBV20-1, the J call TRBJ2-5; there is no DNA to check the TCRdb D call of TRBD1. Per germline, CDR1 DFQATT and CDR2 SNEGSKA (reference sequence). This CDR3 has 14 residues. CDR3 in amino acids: CSATHGIRQETQYF.

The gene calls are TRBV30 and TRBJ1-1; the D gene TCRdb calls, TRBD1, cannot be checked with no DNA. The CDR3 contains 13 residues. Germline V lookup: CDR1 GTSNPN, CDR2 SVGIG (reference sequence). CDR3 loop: CAWSEERGPEAFF.